Following are 11 T cell receptor beta chains from one sample sequenced in a study of response to subunit inactivated influenza vaccine. TCRdb ran MiXCR on the RT-PCR reads and lists one entry per CDR3 protein. The data contain about 540,000 distinct CDR3 sequences, under 30% of them singletons. This same sample was also part of a study on T cells expressing NK-cell markers. That work states: cDNA encoding TCR beta was synthesized via 5'RACE template switching incorporating UMIs.

The sample in question was CD4+ T cells sorted from PBMCs, obtained 11 to 12 days after vaccination. Source of these receptors: a man aged 50-60 years who received an inactivated influenza vaccine.

V is TRBV29-1 and J is TRBJ1-3; D uncertain. The V gene's germline CDR1 is SQVTM and CDR2 ANQGSEA. V lost 3 bases to trimming and J lost 0 bases, with 9 bases between them. There are 14 residues in the CDR3. The CDR3 DNA is TGCAGCGTTGAGACGGCAGACTCTGGAAACACCATATATTTT. Translation: CSVETADSGNTIYF.

In this sample, this clonotype turned up many times. The chain carries TRBV12-3 or TRBV12-4 and TRBJ1-1; tentative D call: TRBD1 (5 bases). The V and J ends lost 0 bases and 4 bases respectively, with 9 bases between them. The CDR3 is made up of 14 amino acids. In DNA, the CDR3 is TGTGCCAGCAGTTTAGCGGGGGTTGGCACTGAAGCTTTCTTT. This encodes CASSLAGVGTEAFF.

This clonotype appeared many times. V and J are TRBV29-1 and TRBJ2-1; D tentatively reads TRBD1 or TRBD2 (5 bases each). The CDR3 is made up of 13 amino acids. V was shortened by 6 bases and J by 9 bases, with 18 bases between the two germline ends. Germline CDR1 is SQVTM and CDR2 is ANQGSEA. CDR3 in amino acids: CSVGRDLQAEQFF. The CDR3 DNA reads TGCAGCGTCGGCCGGGACCTTCAGGCTGAGCAGTTCTTC.

The chain carries TRBV4-1 and TRBJ1-2, with D unclear. Germline loops: CDR1 MGHRA, CDR2 YSYEKL. V was trimmed by 4 bases and J by 5 bases, leaving 17 bases between them. The CDR3 consists of 15 residues. The CDR3 region has the DNA TGCGCCAGCAGCCCGACGGAGAGATTAACGTATGGCTACACCTTC. Translated: CASSPTERLTYGYTF.

This clonotype turned up a few times. The chain carries TRBV6-2 or TRBV6-3 and TRBJ2-1; 7 positions match TRBD1. The CDR3 is 17 residues long. Trimming cost V 6 bases and J 7 bases; bases outside gene matches: 18. CDR1 is MNHEY, CDR2 SVGEGT, per germline. The CDR3 DNA is TGTGCCAGCAGCCCGACCCCCTATGGGACAGCTCCTAATGAGCAGTTCTTC. Translation: CASSPTPYGTAPNEQFF.

The chain carries TRBV3-1 and TRBJ2-4; the D gene could be TRBD1 or TRBD2 (5 bases each). This CDR3 region has 20 residues. Deletions cut 2 bases from V and 0 bases from J, with 23 bases between. Germline V gives CDR1 LGHDT, CDR2 YNNKEL (reference sequence). The CDR3 coding sequence is TGTGCCAGCAGCCAACGGGCAGGGCGTAGCGTGGCCCTAGCCAAAAACATTCAGTACTTC. Amino acids: CASSQRAGRSVALAKNIQYF.

The rearrangement uses TRBV6-1 and TRBJ1-5, with D possibly TRBD1 on 5 matching bases. The CDR3 length is 13 residues. Per germline, CDR1 MNHNS and CDR2 SASEGT. Between the trimmed V and J ends, which lost 6 bases and 4 bases, there was a span of 10 bases. CDR3 sequence (DNA): TGTGCCAGCAGAATCAGGGTTAATCAGCCCCAGCATTTT. Protein: CASRIRVNQPQHF.

The chain couples TRBV10-2 to TRBJ1-2; D is possibly TRBD1 (5 bases). V was shortened by 2 bases and J by 7 bases, with 14 bases between the two germline ends. This CDR3 region has 14 residues. CDR1 is WSHSY and CDR2 is SAAADI in the germline V gene. In nucleotides, the CDR3 is TGCGCCAGCAGTGAGGGGACGATGCGCACTGGCTACACCTTC. It codes for CASSEGTMRTGYTF.

This clonotype was counted a few times. V gene TRBV4-3 combines with J gene TRBJ2-4; D perhaps matches TRBD1 (7 bases). The V and J ends lost 0 bases and 13 bases respectively, with 22 bases between them. The germline V gene encodes CDR1 LGHNA and CDR2 YSLEER. The CDR3 spans 16 residues. For the CDR3, the DNA is TGCGCCAGCAGCCAAGAACTCGACAGGGCCGGGAGTAGACAGTACTTC. It translates to CASSQELDRAGSRQYF.

This clonotype was found many times. The J gene is TRBJ1-5, the V gene TRBV12-3 or TRBV12-4; 10 bases are shared with TRBD1. V trimming: 5 bases; J trimming: 4 bases; junction bases outside the gene matches: 8. This CDR3 has 16 residues. In DNA, the CDR3 is TGTGCCAGCAGTATATACGGGACAGGGGAAAATCAGCCCCAGCATTTT. It specifies CASSIYGTGENQPQHF.

The chain carries TRBV5-1 and TRBJ2-7; 8 bases map to TRBD1. V shed 4 bases and J 6 bases; nucleotides not matched to a gene: 9. CDR3 length: 14 amino acids. Germline assignment: CDR1 SGHRS and CDR2 YFSETQ. The CDR3: CASSMQGASGEQYF. In nucleotides, the CDR3 is TGCGCCAGCAGCATGCAGGGGGCATCTGGCGAGCAGTACTTC.